These 7 T cell receptor beta chains share one sample of origin, sequenced in a study of shared clonotypes between healthy human individuals (dated by TCRdb to 2018 to 2021). Preparation of the library involved the immunoSEQ multiplex PCR assay. TCRdb limited this immuneACCESS table to in-frame rearrangements with V and J called. A share of clones is missing; checked studies link under half to unresolved V genes, and the rest is unexplained. Across this sample there are some 1 million clones, with approximately 68% seen only once. Of the sample, around 1.5% is held by the ten largest clones. The sequencing input was memory CD4+ T cells sorted from blood. The cell subset or site label for this specimen denotes: CD45RA-negative fraction. These receptors came from a man younger than 30 in good health.

The chain couples TRBV6-1 to TRBJ1-5, with 7 bases matching TRBD1. CDR1 and CDR2 from the germline V gene are MNHNS and SASEGT. Losses at the gene ends were 6 bases for V and 6 bases for J; bases not matched to a gene: 5. The CDR3 length is 13 residues. CDR3 in DNA: TGTGCCAGCAGGAGGGGGCGCGGTCAGCCCCAGCATTTT. The encoded protein is CASRRGRGQPQHF.

This clone was found once. DNA for the CDR3: TGCGCCAGCAGCCAGGGACAAGAGACCCAGTACTTC. The encoded protein is CASSQGQETQYF. The chain has TRBV5-1 and TRBJ2-5, with a possible D match to TRBD1 (5 bases). The CDR3 has 12 amino acids. V lost 4 bases, J lost 2 bases, and 6 bases lay in between. CDR1 is SGHRS, CDR2 YFSETQ, per germline.

This chain uses TRBV11-3 with TRBJ1-1, with D maybe TRBD1 (6 bases). The germline CDR1 and CDR2 sequences are SGHNT and YENEEA. This CDR3 has 15 residues. Trimming shortened V by 0 bases and J by 8 bases, and 16 bases separated the two germline ends. The CDR3 sequence is CASSLDSGTPQEAFF. CDR3 nucleotides: TGTGCCAGCAGCTTAGATTCGGGGACACCCCAAGAAGCTTTCTTT.

The chain uses TRBV7-2 and TRBJ2-1; the D is unclear. The length of the CDR3 is 16 residues. In germline, CDR1 is SGHTA, CDR2 FQGNSA. The V end was cut by 1 base, the J end by 0 bases, with 10 bases between. This CDR3 is CASSLGRWSSYNEQFF. In nucleotides, the CDR3 is TGTGCCAGCAGCTTAGGTCGGTGGAGCTCCTACAATGAGCAGTTCTTC.

This clone occurred a few times. This chain links TRBV5-1 with TRBJ2-1, with D tentatively TRBD1 (6 bases). The CDR3 sequence is 16 residues long. Germline loops: CDR1 SGHRS, CDR2 YFSETQ. With 0 bases removed from V and 0 bases from J, the gap between germline ends came to 10 bases. The CDR3 coding sequence is TGCGCCAGCAGCTTGGAAGGGGGTTTCTCCTACAATGAGCAGTTCTTC. Translating it yields CASSLEGGFSYNEQFF. Full variable domain (outside the CDR3, taken from reference TRBV5-1 and TRBJ2-1): KAGVTQTPRYLIKTRGQQVTLSCSPISGHRSVSWYQQTPGQGLQFLFEYFSETQRNKGNFPGRFSGRQFSNSRSEMNVSTLELGDSALYLCASSLEGGFSYNEQFFGPGTRLTVL.

Only one count was recorded for this clone. The gene calls are TRBV7-2 and TRBJ1-6; 7 nucleotides agree with TRBD1. Germline V gene lookup returns CDR1 SGHTA and CDR2 FQGNSA. CDR3 length: 16 residues. Trimming removed 6 bases from V and 7 bases from J; junction bases left unmatched: 12. CDR3 coding DNA: TGTGCCAGCAGATATTCTCGACAGGGTGGAAATTCACCCCTCCACTTT. Encoded protein: CASRYSRQGGNSPLHF.

CDR3 coding DNA: TGCGCCAGCAGCTACATAGCGGGAGTCGGTTCCTACAATGAGCAGTTCTTC. It is translated as CASSYIAGVGSYNEQFF. V usage is TRBV5-1 and J usage is TRBJ2-1; TRBD2 agrees at 9 bases. V lost 3 bases, J lost 1 base, and 8 bases stayed unmatched. This CDR3 has 17 residues. Looked up from germline, CDR1 is SGHRS and CDR2 is YFSETQ.